What follows are 4 T cell receptor beta chains derived from one specimen sequenced in a study of blood T cells in healthy people across ages. A second PCR, run for about 7 to 11 cycles, used a sample-barcoded 5' primer plus a J-beta primer mix. Each CDR3 protein is one row after TCRdb ran MiXCR on the 5' RACE reads. The sample has about a million distinct CDR3 sequences, about 53% seen once. Material for sequencing was blood. The receptors come from a woman aged 55-75 years in good health.

The V gene is TRBV7-3, the J gene TRBJ2-2; D possibly corresponds to TRBD2 (5 bases). Trimming cost V 2 bases and J 0 bases, with 7 bases left between them. Per the germline V gene, CDR1 is SGHTA and CDR2 is FQGTGA. CDR3 length equals 15 residues. In DNA form, the CDR3 reads TGTGCCAGCAGCTTAGCCGGGACGAACACCGGGGAGCTGTTTTTT. Its protein is CASSLAGTNTGELFF.

This clonotype was seen a few times. CDR3 amino acids: CSVGGAADEQFF. Written as DNA, the CDR3 is TGCAGCGTTGGGGGGGCTGCCGATGAGCAGTTCTTC. This sequence joins TRBV29-1 and TRBJ2-1; D assignment may be TRBD1 or TRBD2 (6 bases each). Germline V gives CDR1 SQVTM, CDR2 ANQGSEA. The V end was cut by 4 bases, the J end by 8 bases, with 12 bases between. This CDR3 region has 12 residues.

This clonotype showed up just a few times. The chain carries TRBV2 and TRBJ2-7; 10 bases align to TRBD2. CDR1 is SNHLY and CDR2 is FYNNEI in the germline V gene. The CDR3 length is 15 residues. The J segment lost 2 bases and the V segment lost 3 bases, leaving 4 bases of the junction unmatched. The CDR3 region has the DNA TGTGCCAGCAGTGAGGGGACTAGCGTAACCTACGAGCAGTACTTC. This gives the protein CASSEGTSVTYEQYF.

Of note for this clonotype: The germline gene is not matched at one end of the junction; a read error may be the cause. The V gene is TRBV4-1, the J gene TRBJ2-3; D remains unclear. Germline CDR1 is MGHRA and CDR2 is YSYEKL. This CDR3 region has 13 residues. CDR3 sequence reads: CASGQTFRDTQYF. CDR3 in DNA: TGCGCCAGCGGCCAAACATTCCGGGATACGCAGTATTTT.